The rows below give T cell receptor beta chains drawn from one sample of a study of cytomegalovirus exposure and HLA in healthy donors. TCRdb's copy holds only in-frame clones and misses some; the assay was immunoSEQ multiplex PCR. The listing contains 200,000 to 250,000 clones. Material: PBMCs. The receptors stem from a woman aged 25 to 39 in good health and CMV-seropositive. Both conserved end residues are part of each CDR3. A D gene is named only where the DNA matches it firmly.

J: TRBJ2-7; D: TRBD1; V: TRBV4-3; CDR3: CASSQLKRQGSSYEQYF; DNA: TGCGCCAGCAGCCAATTAAAACGACAGGGGAGCTCCTACGAGCAGTACTTC
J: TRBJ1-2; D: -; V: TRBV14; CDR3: CASSQDPGGMSYTF; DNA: TGTGCCAGCAGCCAGGACCCCGGAGGTATGAGCTACACCTTC
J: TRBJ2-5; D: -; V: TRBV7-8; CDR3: CASSLVAGSETQYF; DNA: TGTGCCAGCAGCTTAGTGGCAGGGTCGGAGACCCAGTACTTC
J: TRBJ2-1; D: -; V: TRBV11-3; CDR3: CASSLGGGTEQFF; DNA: TGTGCCAGCAGCTTAGGGGGGGGGACAGAGCAGTTCTTC
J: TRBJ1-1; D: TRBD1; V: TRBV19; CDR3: CASSILGGGVGAFF; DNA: TGTGCCAGTAGTATATTAGGAGGGGGCGTTGGAGCTTTCTTT
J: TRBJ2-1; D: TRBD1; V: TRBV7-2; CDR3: CASSLLRTGDEQFF; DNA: TGTGCCAGCAGCTTATTGAGGACAGGGGATGAGCAGTTCTTC
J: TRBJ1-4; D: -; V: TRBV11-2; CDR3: CASSLDREGLGEKLFF; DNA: TGTGCCAGCAGCTTAGATCGAGAGGGATTGGGTGAAAAACTGTTTTTT
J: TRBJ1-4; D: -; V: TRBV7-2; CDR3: CASSPVEEREKLFF; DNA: TGTGCCAGCAGCCCCGTTGAGGAGCGTGAAAAACTGTTTTTT
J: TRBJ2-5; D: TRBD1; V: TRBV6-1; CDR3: CASTGTGVVGTQYF; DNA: TGTGCCAGCACCGGAACAGGGGTGGTCGGGACCCAGTACTTC
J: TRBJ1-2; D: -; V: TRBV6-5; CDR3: CASSERTAYYGYTF; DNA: TGTGCCAGCAGTGAGCGGACGGCCTACTATGGCTACACCTTC
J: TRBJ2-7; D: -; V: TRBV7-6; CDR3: CASSPRTSSYEQYF; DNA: TGTGCCAGCAGCCCACGGACATCCTCCTACGAGCAGTACTTC
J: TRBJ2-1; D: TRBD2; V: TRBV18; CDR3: CASSPQAGARNEQFF; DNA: TGTGCCAGCTCACCTCAAGCGGGAGCCCGCAATGAGCAGTTCTTC
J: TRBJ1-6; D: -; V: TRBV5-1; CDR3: CASSLVRDRNSPLHF; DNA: TGCGCCAGCAGCTTGGTGAGGGATCGGAATTCACCCCTCCACTTT
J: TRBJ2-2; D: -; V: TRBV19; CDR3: CASSMDISNTGELFF; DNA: TGTGCCAGTAGTATGGACATTTCGAACACCGGGGAGCTGTTTTTT
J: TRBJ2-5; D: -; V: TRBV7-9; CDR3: CASSFGGDLETQYF; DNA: TGTGCCAGCAGCTTTGGAGGGGATCTGGAGACCCAGTACTTC
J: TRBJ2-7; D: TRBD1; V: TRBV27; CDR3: CASSQGQVVNEQYF; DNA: TGTGCCAGCAGTCAGGGACAGGTCGTGAACGAGCAGTACTTC
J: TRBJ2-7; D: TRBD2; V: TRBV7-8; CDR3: CASSLSGDEQYF; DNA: TGTGCCAGCAGCCTAAGCGGGGACGAGCAGTACTTC
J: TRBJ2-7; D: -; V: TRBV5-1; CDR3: CASSIRDTTGEQYF; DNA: TGCGCCAGCAGCATACGGGACACCACAGGCGAGCAGTACTTC
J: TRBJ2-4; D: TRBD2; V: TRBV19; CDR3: CASSIPSDVSGSPKNIQYF; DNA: TGTGCCAGTAGTATCCCGTCCGATGTTAGCGGGAGCCCCAAAAACATTCAGTACTTC
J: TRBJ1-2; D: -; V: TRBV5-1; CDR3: CASSLSGNSNYGYTF; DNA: TGCGCCAGCAGCTTAAGCGGCAATTCGAACTATGGCTACACCTTC
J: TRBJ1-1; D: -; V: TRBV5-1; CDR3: CASSLNSETEAFF; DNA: TGCGCCAGCAGCTTAAACTCAGAGACAGAAGCTTTCTTT
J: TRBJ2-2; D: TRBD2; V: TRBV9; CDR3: CASSGPPASGIKIGELFF; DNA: TGTGCCAGCAGCGGCCCACCAGCTAGCGGGATTAAGATCGGGGAGCTGTTTTTT
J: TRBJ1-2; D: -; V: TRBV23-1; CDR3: CASSRLGGMKGYTF; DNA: TGCGCCAGCAGCCGCTTGGGGGGGATGAAAGGCTACACCTTC
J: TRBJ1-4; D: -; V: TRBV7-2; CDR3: CASSPGVGRGGKLFF; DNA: TGTGCCAGCAGCCCGGGGGTGGGGCGAGGAGGAAAACTGTTTTTT
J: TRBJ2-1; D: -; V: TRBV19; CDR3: CASSIDQDRSKNEQFF; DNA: TGTGCCAGTAGTATAGATCAAGACAGGAGTAAGAATGAGCAGTTCTTC
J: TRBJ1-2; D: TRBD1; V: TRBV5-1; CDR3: CASSPLTGGHGYTF; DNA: TGCGCCAGCAGTCCGCTGACAGGGGGACATGGCTACACCTTC
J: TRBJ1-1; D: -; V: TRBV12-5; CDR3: CASGLVLGTEAFF; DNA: TGTGCTAGTGGTTTGGTACTTGGCACTGAAGCTTTCTTT
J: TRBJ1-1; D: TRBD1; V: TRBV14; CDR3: CASSRYRGTEAFF; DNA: TGTGCCAGCAGCCGTTACAGGGGAACTGAAGCTTTCTTT
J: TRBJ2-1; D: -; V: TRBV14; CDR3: CASSKGLSLNYNEQFF; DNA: TGTGCCAGCAGCAAAGGTTTGAGCTTAAACTACAATGAGCAGTTCTTC
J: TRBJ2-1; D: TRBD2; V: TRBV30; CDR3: CAWSVPGRATEQFF; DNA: TGTGCCTGGAGTGTACCCGGGAGGGCCACTGAGCAGTTCTTC
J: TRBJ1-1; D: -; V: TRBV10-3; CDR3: CAISEGASEAFF; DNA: TGTGCCATCAGTGAGGGGGCATCTGAAGCTTTCTTT
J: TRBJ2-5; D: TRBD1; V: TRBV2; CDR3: CASTSTGQETQYF; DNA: TGTGCCAGCACCTCGACAGGGCAAGAGACCCAGTACTTC
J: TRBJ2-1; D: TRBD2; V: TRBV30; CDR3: CAWSPNLSGRFYNEQFF; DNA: TGTGCCTGGAGTCCGAACCTTAGCGGGAGATTTTACAATGAGCAGTTCTTC
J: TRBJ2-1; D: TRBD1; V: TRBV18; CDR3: CASSLGTGTSNEQFF; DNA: TGTGCCAGCTCCCTAGGGACAGGCACCTCCAATGAGCAGTTCTTC
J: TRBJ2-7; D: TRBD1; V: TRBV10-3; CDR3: CAISETPDRESYEQYF; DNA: TGTGCCATCAGTGAAACACCGGACAGGGAGAGCTACGAGCAGTACTTC
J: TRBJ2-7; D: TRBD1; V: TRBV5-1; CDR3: CASSLRQGAYEQYF; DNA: TGCGCCAGCAGCTTAAGACAGGGGGCCTACGAGCAGTACTTC